A selection of T cell receptor beta chains follows, all from one sample in a study of blood T cell repertoires in COVID-19. Assay: immunoSEQ multiplex PCR; the TCRdb copy retains only in-frame clones and omits some. The sample yields about 190,000 clones, 90% seen once. Sequencing used peripheral blood. These receptors were collected from a man aged 50 to 59 with acute or convalescent COVID-19. Each CDR3 is given with its conserved first and last residue. D genes are given only for firm matches. Not all rows give a size; the values are once, few, many and, for expanded clones, a class.

TGTGCCAGCAGTTACTCGACTAGCGGGTATTGGAATGAGCAGTTCTTC	CASSYSTSGYWNEQFF	TRBV6-2/TRBV6-3	.	TRBJ2-1	TRBD2
TGTGCCAGCACCCCTACGACAGGAAACACCATATATTTT	CASTPTTGNTIYF	TRBV11-2	.	TRBJ1-3	.
TGCGGGGCCTCCTCTGGGGCCAACGTCCTGACTTTC	CGASSGANVLTF	TRBV29-1	.	TRBJ2-6	.
TGTGCCTGGAGTTCCGGGACAGGGTACAATGAGCAGTTCTTC	CAWSSGTGYNEQFF	TRBV30	.	TRBJ2-1	TRBD1
TGTGCCAGCAGTGCCGGGACAGGGACCTACGAGCAGTACTTC	CASSAGTGTYEQYF	TRBV6-6	.	TRBJ2-7	TRBD1
TGTGCCAGCAGAGGGACAGGGTGGAATCAGCCCCAGCATTTT	CASRGTGWNQPQHF	TRBV28	.	TRBJ1-5	TRBD1
TGCGCCAGCAGTGACTGGCGGGAGGGGGCCGGGGAGCTGTTTTTT	CASSDWREGAGELFF	TRBV10-1	.	TRBJ2-2	TRBD2
TGTGCCAGCAGTTACTTAGCTTCCAGCACAGATACGCAGTATTTT	CASSYLASSTDTQYF	TRBV6-6	.	TRBJ2-3	.
TGTGCCAGCAGTTTAGGGTCGGGAGGGGGCAATGAGCAGTTCTTC	CASSLGSGGGNEQFF	TRBV27	.	TRBJ2-1	TRBD2
TGTGCCTGGAGTACGACCGGGGGGGCTGGGACCCAGTACTTC	CAWSTTGGAGTQYF	TRBV30	.	TRBJ2-5	TRBD2
TGCGCCAGCAGCTTCAGATTAAGCGGGGGGGCTGATACGCAGTATTTT	CASSFRLSGGADTQYF	TRBV5-1	.	TRBJ2-3	TRBD2
TGTGCCAGCAGCTCAACACTAGACCCCTACAATGAGCAGTTCTTC	CASSSTLDPYNEQFF	TRBV7-2	.	TRBJ2-1	.
TGTGCCAGTAGTATATCCTGGGACTGGGAAGGGAACGAGCAGTACTTC	CASSISWDWEGNEQYF	TRBV19	.	TRBJ2-7	.
TGTGCCATCAGTGAGTACGCGCCGGAGGGCTACACCTTC	CAISEYAPEGYTF	TRBV10-3	.	TRBJ1-2	.
TGTGCCAGCTCACCACGGGAGAGCTCCTATAATTCACCCCTCCACTTT	CASSPRESSYNSPLHF	TRBV18	.	TRBJ1-6	.
TGTGCCAGCAGCCAAGGGATGGCGCGACATGAAACTGAAGCTTTCTTT	CASSQGMARHETEAFF	TRBV3-1/TRBV3-2	.	TRBJ1-1	.
TGTGCCAGCAGTGTTGCGGGAGAGACCCAGTACTTC	CASSVAGETQYF	TRBV25-1	.	TRBJ2-5	.
TGTGCCAGCTCACCCCCGGGACAGGGTTTGGCCGGGGAGCTGTTTTTT	CASSPPGQGLAGELFF	TRBV18	.	TRBJ2-2	TRBD1
TGTGCCAGCTCACCACCGTCTAGCACAGATACGCAGTATTTT	CASSPPSSTDTQYF	TRBV18	.	TRBJ2-3	.
TGTGCCAGCAAAGGGAGGGAGGGGCCTCCAGCTAACTATGGCTACACCTTC	CASKGREGPPANYGYTF	TRBV7-9	.	TRBJ1-2	.
TGTGCCAGCTCTGTAACTTATAGCAATCAGCCCCAGCATTTT	CASSVTYSNQPQHF	TRBV28	few	TRBJ1-5	.
TGTGCCAGCAGCTTATATACCATACAGAGCAATCAGCCCCAGCATTTT	CASSLYTIQSNQPQHF	TRBV7-2	.	TRBJ1-5	.
TGTGCCAGCAGCGAGGCCCCGGGACTAGCGGGGGTGGGCACAGATACGCAGTATTTT	CASSEAPGLAGVGTDTQYF	TRBV9	.	TRBJ2-3	TRBD2
TGTGCCACCAGCAGAGAGGCGGGGTGGGGGGAGACCCAGTACTTC	CATSREAGWGETQYF	TRBV15	.	TRBJ2-5	.
TGTGCCAGCAGTGTGGGACTAGCCTACGAGCAGTACTTC	CASSVGLAYEQYF	TRBV2	.	TRBJ2-7	TRBD2
TGTGCCAGCAGATCGGGGGGGGGTTTGTCCTACGAGCAGTACTTC	CASRSGGGLSYEQYF	TRBV28	.	TRBJ2-7	TRBD2
TGTGCCACCAGTGATCGAGGGCCGGGCACAGATACGCAGTATTTT	CATSDRGPGTDTQYF	TRBV24-1	once	TRBJ2-3	.
TGTGCCAGCAGCGAGCGGCAGCAGGGGGCTAATGAAAAACTGTTTTTT	CASSERQQGANEKLFF	TRBV4-2	.	TRBJ1-4	TRBD1
TGTGCCAGCAGCCAAGGGCTAGACTATGGCTACACCTTC	CASSQGLDYGYTF	TRBV4-2	.	TRBJ1-2	.
TGTGCCAGCAGCGCCGGGACTAGCTACGAGCAGTACTTC	CASSAGTSYEQYF	TRBV7-2	.	TRBJ2-7	TRBD2
TGTGCCAGCAGTATACAGGGAAACTATGGCTACACCTTC	CASSIQGNYGYTF	TRBV28	.	TRBJ1-2	.
TGTGCCAGCAGCTCCAGGTTTGGAAACACCATATATTTT	CASSSRFGNTIYF	TRBV13	.	TRBJ1-3	.
TGTGCCAGCAGCGCCCAACCTAGCGACCAAGAGACCCAGTACTTC	CASSAQPSDQETQYF	TRBV5-5	.	TRBJ2-5	.
TGTGCCTGGAGTGGGGGACAGTTCTCTGGGGCCAACGTCCTGACTTTC	CAWSGGQFSGANVLTF	TRBV30	.	TRBJ2-6	TRBD1
TGTGCCAGCAGCTCTGGCGGGGGGGCCCTTGAGCAGTTCTTC	CASSSGGGALEQFF	TRBV7-2	.	TRBJ2-1	TRBD2
TGTGCCAGCAGCTTGTCAGGCAATGAGCAGTTCTTC	CASSLSGNEQFF	TRBV7-9	.	TRBJ2-1	.
TGTGCCAGCAGCTCGTGGTCTCCCCCGGGACAGGGTCCCTATGGCTACACCTTC	CASSSWSPPGQGPYGYTF	TRBV9	.	TRBJ1-2	TRBD1
TGTGCCAGCAGCCCCGCTACCCATCCAGATACGCAGTATTTT	CASSPATHPDTQYF	TRBV3-1/TRBV3-2	.	TRBJ2-3	.
TGTGCCAGCCCCCGGACGGGAGATCAATTCAACTATGGCTACACCTTC	CASPRTGDQFNYGYTF	TRBV5-8	.	TRBJ1-2	.
TGTGCCAGCGCCCGGGAGGCCGGAAACACCATATATTTT	CASAREAGNTIYF	TRBV6-5	.	TRBJ1-3	.
TGTGCCACCAGTGACTTCAGGGACAGGGGGAATGAGCAGTTCTTC	CATSDFRDRGNEQFF	TRBV24-1	.	TRBJ2-1	TRBD1
TGTGCCAGCAGCGGGGGACTACCTAGCACAGATACGCAGTATTTT	CASSGGLPSTDTQYF	TRBV5-6	.	TRBJ2-3	TRBD2
TGTGCCAGCAGGGTAGGACTTGAAGCTTTCTTT	CASRVGLEAFF	TRBV2	.	TRBJ1-1	.
TGCGCCAGCAGCGGAGGCGCTAGCACAGATACGCAGTATTTT	CASSGGASTDTQYF	TRBV5-1	.	TRBJ2-3	.
TGTGCCAGCAGCAAAGAGGACAGGTCGAGCGAAAAACTGTTTTTT	CASSKEDRSSEKLFF	TRBV21-1	.	TRBJ1-4	.
TGTGCCAGCAGCCCCAGTGGGGGGCAGCCCCAGCATTTT	CASSPSGGQPQHF	TRBV3-1/TRBV3-2	.	TRBJ1-5	.
TGTGCCAGCAGTCCCGCCTCCAGCGGGAGCCGCGAGCAGTACTTC	CASSPASSGSREQYF	TRBV7-9	.	TRBJ2-7	TRBD2
TGTGCCAGCAGTTTATTTTTCCCAAATGAGCAGTTCTTC	CASSLFFPNEQFF	TRBV28	.	TRBJ2-1	.
TGTGCCAGCAGTTTAAACAGGGGCTCTGGGAAACTGTTTTTT	CASSLNRGSGKLFF	TRBV27	once	TRBJ1-4	TRBD1
TGTGCCAGCTCACCACCCGGTGGAGGAAACACTGAAGCTTTCTTT	CASSPPGGGNTEAFF	TRBV18	.	TRBJ1-1	.
TGTGCCAGCAGCCCGACAGACTTTAATGAAAAACTGTTTTTT	CASSPTDFNEKLFF	TRBV7-9	once	TRBJ1-4	.
TGTGCCAGCAGCTCCGGGACAGCAGGTTTGGTGGCCCAGCATTTT	CASSSGTAGLVAQHF	TRBV7-8	.	TRBJ1-5	TRBD1
TGCGCCAGCAGTGAGCGGGTTGGCGGGGGGGGCAGGGATACGCAGTATTTT	CASSERVGGGGRDTQYF	TRBV10-2	.	TRBJ2-3	TRBD2
TGCGCCAGCAAGACCGGGACTTCGAACACCGGGGAGCTGTTTTTT	CASKTGTSNTGELFF	TRBV5-1	.	TRBJ2-2	.
TGTGCCAGCTCACCACCGGGGGGCTCCTACAATGAGCAGTTCTTC	CASSPPGGSYNEQFF	TRBV18	.	TRBJ2-1	.
TGTGCCATCAGTGAGTCGCCGTCCCCCTTGGGCGGGAGCTCAATAAGGCAGTACTTC	CAISESPSPLGGSSIRQYF	TRBV10-3	.	TRBJ2-7	TRBD2
TGTGCCAGCAGCGTAGCCCTGACAGGGGAAGAGACCCAGTACTTC	CASSVALTGEETQYF	TRBV9	.	TRBJ2-5	TRBD1